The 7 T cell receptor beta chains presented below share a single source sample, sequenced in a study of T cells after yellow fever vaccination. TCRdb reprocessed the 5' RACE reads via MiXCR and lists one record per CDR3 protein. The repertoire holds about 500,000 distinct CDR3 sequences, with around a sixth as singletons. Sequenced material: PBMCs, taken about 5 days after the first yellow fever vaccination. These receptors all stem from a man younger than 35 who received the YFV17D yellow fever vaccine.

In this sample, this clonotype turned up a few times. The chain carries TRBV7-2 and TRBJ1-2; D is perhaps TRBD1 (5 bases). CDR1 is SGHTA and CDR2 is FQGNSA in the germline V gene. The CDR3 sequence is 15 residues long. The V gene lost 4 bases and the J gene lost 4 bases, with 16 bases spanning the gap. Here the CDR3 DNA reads TGTGCCAGCAGCTCCCCGATGGGGGGAATCTATGGCTACACCTTC. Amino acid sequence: CASSSPMGGIYGYTF.

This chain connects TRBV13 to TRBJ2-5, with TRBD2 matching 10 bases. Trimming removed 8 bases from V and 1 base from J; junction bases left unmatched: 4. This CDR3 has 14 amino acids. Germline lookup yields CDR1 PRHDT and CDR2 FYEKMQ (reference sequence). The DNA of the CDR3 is TGTGCCAGCCGCGGGACTAGCGTCCAAGAGACCCAGTACTTC. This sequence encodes CASRGTSVQETQYF. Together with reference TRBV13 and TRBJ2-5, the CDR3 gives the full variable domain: AAGVIQSPRHLIKEKRETATLKCYPIPRHDTVYWYQQGPGQDPQFLISFYEKMQSDKGSIPDRFSAQQFSDYHSELNMSSLELGDSALYFCASRGTSVQETQYFGPGTRLLVL.

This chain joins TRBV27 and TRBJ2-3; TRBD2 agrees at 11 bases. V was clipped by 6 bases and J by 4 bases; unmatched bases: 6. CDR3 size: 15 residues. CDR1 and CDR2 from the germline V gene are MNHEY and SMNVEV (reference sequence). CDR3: CASRILAGGADTQYF. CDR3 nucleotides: TGTGCCAGCAGAATCCTAGCGGGGGGTGCAGATACGCAGTATTTT.

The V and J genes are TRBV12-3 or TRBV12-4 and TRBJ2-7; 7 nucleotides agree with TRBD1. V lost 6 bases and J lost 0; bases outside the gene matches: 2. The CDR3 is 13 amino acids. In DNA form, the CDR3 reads TGTGCCAGCAGCAAGGGGGCCTCCTACGAGCAGTACTTC. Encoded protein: CASSKGASYEQYF.

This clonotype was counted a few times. CDR3 loop: CASSFSVYEQYF. The CDR3 DNA sequence: TGTGCCAGCAGTTTTTCGGTCTACGAGCAGTACTTC. V and J are TRBV12-3 or TRBV12-4 and TRBJ2-7; no clear D. Trimming cost V 3 bases and J 3 bases, with 6 bases left between them. The CDR3 is 12 amino acids.

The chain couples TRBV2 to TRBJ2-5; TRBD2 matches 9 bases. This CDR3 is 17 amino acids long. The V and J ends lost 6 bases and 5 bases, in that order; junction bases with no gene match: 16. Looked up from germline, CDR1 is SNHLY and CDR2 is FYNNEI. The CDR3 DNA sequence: TGTGCCAGCAGACCTTTTTCGAGCGGGGGGCGGAGGGAGACCCAGTACTTC. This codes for CASRPFSSGGRRETQYF.

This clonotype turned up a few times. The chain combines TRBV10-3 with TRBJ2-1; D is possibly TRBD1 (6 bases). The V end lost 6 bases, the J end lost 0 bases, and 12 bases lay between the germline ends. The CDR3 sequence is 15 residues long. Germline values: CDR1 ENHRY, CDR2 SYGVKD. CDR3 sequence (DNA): TGTGCCATCAGGGGGGCCGGCAGCTCCTACAATGAGCAGTTCTTC. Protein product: CAIRGAGSSYNEQFF.